Listed here is a single T cell receptor beta chain. Participating donors were healthy, HIV-negative adults free of recent acute infections or vaccinations. Naive CD45RA+ and memory CD45RA-negative subsets were split from CD4+ cells. This specimen belongs to a study of shared clonotypes between healthy human individuals. Clones were sequenced by immunoSEQ multiplex PCR, and TCRdb holds only the in-frame ones, with some missing. The sample lists 1.4 million or so clones, 98% to 99% occurring once. The sequence was collected from a man aged 25 to 45 in good health. Sequenced input: naive CD4+ T cells sorted from blood. Subset described: CD45RA+ positively selected.

The CDR3 nucleotides read TGTGCCAGCAGCCCTATATACGATACGCAGTATTTT. Encoded protein: CASSPIYDTQYF. The chain has TRBV28 and TRBJ2-3; D remains unclear. V was pared by 6 bases and J by 6 bases, with 10 bases between. The CDR3 contains 12 residues. Germline CDR1 reads MDHEN; CDR2 reads SYDVKM.